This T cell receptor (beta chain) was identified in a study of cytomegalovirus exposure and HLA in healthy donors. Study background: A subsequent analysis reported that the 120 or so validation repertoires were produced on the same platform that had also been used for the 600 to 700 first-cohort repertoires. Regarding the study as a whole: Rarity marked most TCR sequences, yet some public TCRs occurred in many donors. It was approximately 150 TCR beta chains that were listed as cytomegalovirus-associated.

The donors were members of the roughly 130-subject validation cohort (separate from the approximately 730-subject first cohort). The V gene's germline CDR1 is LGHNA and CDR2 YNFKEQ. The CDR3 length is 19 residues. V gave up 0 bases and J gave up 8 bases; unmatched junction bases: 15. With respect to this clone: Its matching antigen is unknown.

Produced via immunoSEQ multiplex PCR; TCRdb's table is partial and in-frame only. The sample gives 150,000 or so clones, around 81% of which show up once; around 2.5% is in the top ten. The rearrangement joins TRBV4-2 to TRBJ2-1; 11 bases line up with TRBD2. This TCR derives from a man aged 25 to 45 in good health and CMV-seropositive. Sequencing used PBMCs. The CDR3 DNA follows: TGTGCCAGCAGCCAAGATTGGGCTAGCGGGGGGCCCCCGACCCATGAGCAGTTCTTC. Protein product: CASSQDWASGGPPTHEQFF.